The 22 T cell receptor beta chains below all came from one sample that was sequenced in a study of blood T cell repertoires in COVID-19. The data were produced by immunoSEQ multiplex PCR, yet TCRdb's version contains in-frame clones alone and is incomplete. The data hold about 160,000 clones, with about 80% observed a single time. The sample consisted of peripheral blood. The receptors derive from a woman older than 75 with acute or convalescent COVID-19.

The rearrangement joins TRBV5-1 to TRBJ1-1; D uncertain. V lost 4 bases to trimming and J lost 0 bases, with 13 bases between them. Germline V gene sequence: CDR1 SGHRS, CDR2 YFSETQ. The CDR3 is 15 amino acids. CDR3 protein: CASSPIQVMNTEAFF. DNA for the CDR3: TGCGCCAGCAGCCCGATCCAGGTGATGAACACTGAAGCTTTCTTT.

The CDR3 is CASSKQGAETQYF. DNA of the CDR3: TGTGCCAGCAGCAAGCAGGGGGCGGAGACCCAGTACTTC. The V gene is TRBV13, the J gene TRBJ2-5; 8 nucleotides agree with TRBD1. The V gene's germline CDR1 is PRHDT and CDR2 FYEKMQ (reference sequence). The V and J ends lost 5 bases and 5 bases, in that order; junction bases with no gene match: 4. The CDR3 covers 13 residues.

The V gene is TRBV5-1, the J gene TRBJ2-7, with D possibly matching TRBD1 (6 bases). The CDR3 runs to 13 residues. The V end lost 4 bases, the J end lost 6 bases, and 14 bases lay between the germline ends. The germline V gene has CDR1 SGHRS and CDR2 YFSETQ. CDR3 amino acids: CASSLAQGIEQYF. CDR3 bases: TGCGCCAGCAGCCTCGCCCAGGGGATCGAGCAGTACTTC.

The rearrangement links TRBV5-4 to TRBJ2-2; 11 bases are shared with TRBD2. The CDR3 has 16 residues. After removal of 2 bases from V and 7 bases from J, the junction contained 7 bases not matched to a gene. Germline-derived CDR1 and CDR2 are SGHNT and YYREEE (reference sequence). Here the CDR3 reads CASSFLASGRIGELFF. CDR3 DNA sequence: TGTGCCAGCAGCTTTTTGGCTAGCGGGAGGATCGGGGAGCTGTTTTTT.

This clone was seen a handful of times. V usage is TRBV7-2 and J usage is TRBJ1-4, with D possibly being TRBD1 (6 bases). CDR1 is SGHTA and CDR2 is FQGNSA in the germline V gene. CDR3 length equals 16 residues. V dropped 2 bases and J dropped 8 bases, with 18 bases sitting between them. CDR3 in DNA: TGTGCCAGCAGCTTAAGGGAAGCAGGGGCGAACGAAAAACTGTTTTTT. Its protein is CASSLREAGANEKLFF.

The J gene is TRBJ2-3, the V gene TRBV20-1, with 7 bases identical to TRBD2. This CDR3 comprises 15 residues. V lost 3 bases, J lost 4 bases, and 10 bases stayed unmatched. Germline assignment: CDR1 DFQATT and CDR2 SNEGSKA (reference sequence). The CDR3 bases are TGCAGTGCTAGTGACGCGGGAGAGTCCGCAGATACGCAGTATTTT. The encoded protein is CSASDAGESADTQYF.

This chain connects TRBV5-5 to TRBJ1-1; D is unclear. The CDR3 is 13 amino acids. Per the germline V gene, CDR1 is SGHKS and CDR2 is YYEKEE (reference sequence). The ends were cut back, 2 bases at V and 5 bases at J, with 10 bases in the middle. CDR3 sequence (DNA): TGTGCCAGCAGCTTTCAACAGAATACTGAAGCTTTCTTT. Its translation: CASSFQQNTEAFF.

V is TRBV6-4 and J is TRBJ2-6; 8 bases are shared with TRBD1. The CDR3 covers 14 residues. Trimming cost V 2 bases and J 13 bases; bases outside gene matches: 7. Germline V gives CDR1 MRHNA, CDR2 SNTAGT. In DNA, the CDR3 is TGTGCCAGCAGTGACCAACCAGACAGGGGAGTCCTGACTTTC. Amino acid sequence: CASSDQPDRGVLTF.

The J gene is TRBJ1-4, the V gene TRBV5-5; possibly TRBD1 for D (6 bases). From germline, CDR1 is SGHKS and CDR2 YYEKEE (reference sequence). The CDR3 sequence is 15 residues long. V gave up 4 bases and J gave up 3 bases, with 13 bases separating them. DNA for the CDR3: TGTGCCAGCAGCGTAAAACAGGGAGCTAATGAAAAACTGTTTTTT. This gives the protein CASSVKQGANEKLFF. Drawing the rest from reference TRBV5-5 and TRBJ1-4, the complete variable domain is DAGVTQSPTHLIKTRGQQVTLRCSPISGHKSVSWYQQVLGQGPQFIFQYYEKEERGRGNFPDRFSARQFPNYSSELNVNALLLGDSALYLCASSVKQGANEKLFFGSGTQLSVL.

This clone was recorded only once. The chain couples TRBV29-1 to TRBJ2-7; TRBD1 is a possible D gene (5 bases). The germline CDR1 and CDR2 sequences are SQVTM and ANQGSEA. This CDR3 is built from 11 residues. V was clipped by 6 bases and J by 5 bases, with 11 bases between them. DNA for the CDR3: TGCAGCGTATCAGGGTTGGACGAGCAGTACTTC. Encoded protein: CSVSGLDEQYF.

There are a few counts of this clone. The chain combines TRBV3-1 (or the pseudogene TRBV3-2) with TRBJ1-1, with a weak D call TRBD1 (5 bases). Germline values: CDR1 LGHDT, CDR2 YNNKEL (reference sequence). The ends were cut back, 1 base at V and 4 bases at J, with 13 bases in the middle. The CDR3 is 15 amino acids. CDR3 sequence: CASSQVPGRGTEAFF. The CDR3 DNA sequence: TGTGCCAGCAGCCAAGTGCCGGGTAGGGGCACTGAAGCTTTCTTT.

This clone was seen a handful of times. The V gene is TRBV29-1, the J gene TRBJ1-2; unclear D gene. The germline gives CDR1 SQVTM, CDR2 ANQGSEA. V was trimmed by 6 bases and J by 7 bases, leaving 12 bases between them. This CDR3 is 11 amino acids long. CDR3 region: CSVYPSGGYTF. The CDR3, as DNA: TGCAGCGTGTATCCTTCGGGTGGCTACACCTTC.

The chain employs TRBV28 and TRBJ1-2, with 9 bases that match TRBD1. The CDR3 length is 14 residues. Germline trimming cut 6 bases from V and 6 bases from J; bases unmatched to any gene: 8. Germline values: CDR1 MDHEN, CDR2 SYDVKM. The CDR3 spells CASRTPGQGNGYTF. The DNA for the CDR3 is TGTGCCAGCAGGACTCCGGGACAGGGAAATGGCTACACCTTC.

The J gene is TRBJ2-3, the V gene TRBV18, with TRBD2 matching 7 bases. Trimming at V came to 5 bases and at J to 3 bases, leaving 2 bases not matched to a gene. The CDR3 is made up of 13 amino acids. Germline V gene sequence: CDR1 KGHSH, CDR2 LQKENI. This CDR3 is CASSGGSTDTQYF. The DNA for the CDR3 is TGTGCCAGCTCAGGCGGGAGTACAGATACGCAGTATTTT.

The CDR3 DNA reads as TGTGCCAGCAGCCCCGGGACAGGGGGCGAGTATGGGTATGGCTACACCTTC. This encodes CASSPGTGGEYGYGYTF. The chain links TRBV5-4 to TRBJ1-2; 12 bases fit TRBD1. This CDR3 region has 17 residues. Looked up from germline, CDR1 is SGHNT and CDR2 is YYREEE (reference sequence). V gave up 4 bases and J gave up 5 bases; unmatched junction bases: 12.

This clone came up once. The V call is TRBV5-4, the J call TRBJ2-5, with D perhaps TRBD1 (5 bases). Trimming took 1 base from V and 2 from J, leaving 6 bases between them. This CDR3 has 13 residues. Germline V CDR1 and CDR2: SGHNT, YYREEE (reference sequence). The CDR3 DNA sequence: TGTGCCAGCAGCTTGCAGGGACAAGAGACCCAGTACTTC. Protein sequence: CASSLQGQETQYF.

DNA for the CDR3: TGTGCCAGTAGTATAGGGGCGGGGGGAATAAATGAGCAGTTCTTC. Encoded protein: CASSIGAGGINEQFF. The chain has TRBV19 and TRBJ2-1; 8 bases are a match to TRBD2. Germline V gives CDR1 LNHDA, CDR2 SQIVND (reference sequence). The CDR3 sequence is 15 residues long. V shed 1 base and J 7 bases; nucleotides not matched to a gene: 6.

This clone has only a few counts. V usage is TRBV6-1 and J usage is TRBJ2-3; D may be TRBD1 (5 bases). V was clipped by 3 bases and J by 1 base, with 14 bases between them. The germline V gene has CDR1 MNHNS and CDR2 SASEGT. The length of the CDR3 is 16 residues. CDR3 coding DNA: TGTGCCAGCAGTGACCCCCCCAGGGTTGGCACAGATACGCAGTATTTT. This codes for CASSDPPRVGTDTQYF.

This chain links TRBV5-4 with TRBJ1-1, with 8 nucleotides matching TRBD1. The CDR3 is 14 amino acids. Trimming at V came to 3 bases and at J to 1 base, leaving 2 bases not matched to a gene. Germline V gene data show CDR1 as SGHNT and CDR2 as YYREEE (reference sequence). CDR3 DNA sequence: TGTGCCAGCAGCTGGACAGGGAAGAACACTGAAGCTTTCTTT. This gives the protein CASSWTGKNTEAFF.

In DNA, the CDR3 is TGTGCCAGCAAACAGTTACTAGCGGGGGTCAAAAACATTCAGTACTTC. Its translation: CASKQLLAGVKNIQYF. V is TRBV2 and J is TRBJ2-4, with 11 bases identical to TRBD2. Germline V CDR1 and CDR2: SNHLY, FYNNEI. This CDR3 spans 16 amino acids. V lost 7 bases, J lost 3 bases, and 8 bases stayed unmatched. Supplemented by reference TRBV2 and TRBJ2-4, the full variable domain reads EPEVTQTPSHQVTQMGQEVILRCVPISNHLYFYWYRQILGQKVEFLVSFYNNEISEKSEIFDDQFSVERPDGSNFTLKIRSTKLEDSAMYFCASKQLLAGVKNIQYFGAGTRLSVL.

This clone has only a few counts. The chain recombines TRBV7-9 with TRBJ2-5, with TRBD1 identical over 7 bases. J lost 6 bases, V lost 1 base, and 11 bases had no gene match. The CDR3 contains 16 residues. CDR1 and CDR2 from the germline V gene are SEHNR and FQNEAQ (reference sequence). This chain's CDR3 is CASSLVEGAVRKTQYF. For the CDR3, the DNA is TGTGCCAGCAGCTTAGTTGAGGGGGCGGTTAGGAAGACCCAGTACTTC.

In DNA, the CDR3 is TGTGCCAGCAGCTTAGATCAAGGTTCCGGGAGACCGCAGTTCTTC. As protein: CASSLDQGSGRPQFF. The J gene is TRBJ2-1, the V gene TRBV11-2, with D perhaps matching TRBD2 (6 bases). This CDR3 has 15 amino acids. Germline V gives CDR1 SGHAT, CDR2 FQNNGV. V gave up 0 bases and J gave up 12 bases, with 18 bases separating them.